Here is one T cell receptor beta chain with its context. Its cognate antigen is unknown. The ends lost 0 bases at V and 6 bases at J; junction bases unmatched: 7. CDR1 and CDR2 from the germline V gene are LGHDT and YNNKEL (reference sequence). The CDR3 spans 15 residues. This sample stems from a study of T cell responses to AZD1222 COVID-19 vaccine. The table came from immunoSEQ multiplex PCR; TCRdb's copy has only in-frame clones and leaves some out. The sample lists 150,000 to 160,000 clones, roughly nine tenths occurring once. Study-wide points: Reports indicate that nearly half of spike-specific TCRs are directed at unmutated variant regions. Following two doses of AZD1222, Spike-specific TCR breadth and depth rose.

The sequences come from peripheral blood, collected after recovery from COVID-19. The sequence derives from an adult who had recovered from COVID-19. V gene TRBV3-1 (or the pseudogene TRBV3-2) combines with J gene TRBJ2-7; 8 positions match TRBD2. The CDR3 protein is CASSQDRLAGREQYF. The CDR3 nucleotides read TGTGCCAGCAGCCAAGATCGGCTAGCGGGCCGCGAGCAGTACTTC.